This TCR beta chain came from a study of blood T cell repertoires in COVID-19. The wider study: Material from acute and convalescent COVID-19 was sourced from the United States, Italy and Spain.

In the source study's methods: Reference gene primers were amplified, and this amplification served to estimate nucleated cell counts. The method was immunoSEQ multiplex PCR; TCRdb's version includes in-frame clones alone and lacks a portion of them. V, J and clone size derive from that table, while D and trimming were established from the DNA sequence. The sample includes about 210,000 clones, roughly 85% of them seen just once. V shed 4 bases and J shed 0 bases, with 7 bases lying between them. The CDR3 spans 14 residues. CDR1 and CDR2 from the germline V gene are LGHNA and YNFKEQ. The chain is built from TRBV4-2 and TRBJ2-1, with no clear D. The sample taken for sequencing was peripheral blood. The TCR was taken from a woman in her seventies with COVID-19, enrolled during active disease. Here the CDR3 DNA reads TGTGCCAGCAGCCGTGAGAGCTCCTACAATGAGCAGTTCTTC. Amino acid sequence: CASSRESSYNEQFF.